The 23 T cell receptor beta chains presented below share a single source sample, sequenced in a study of T-cell memory formation after mild COVID-19. One entry per CDR3 protein, called by TCRdb with MiXCR from the 5' RACE reads. The repertoire includes over 500,000 distinct CDR3 sequences, 17% of them detected once, and about 7.5% sits in the top ten. Sequences were obtained from PBMCs or a T cell subset sorted from them (not recorded which). The receptors originated from an adult woman who had mild COVID-19 (a few samples of this study predate the infection). Cell type and time point are not known.

The V and J genes are TRBV12-3 or TRBV12-4 and TRBJ2-3; D is uncertain. The CDR3 extends over 13 amino acids. V was shortened by 8 bases and J by 0 bases, with 9 bases between the two germline ends. CDR3 coding DNA: TGTGCCAGCCTCCTATACAGCACAGATACGCAGTATTTT. This translates into CASLLYSTDTQYF.

This clonotype was seen a handful of times. This sequence joins TRBV18 and TRBJ1-1; no clear D. CDR1 is KGHSH and CDR2 is LQKENI in the germline V gene. The CDR3 runs to 18 residues. The V end was cut by 1 base, the J end by 4 bases, with 22 bases between. CDR3 bases: TGTGCCAGCTCACCACGCTTAACCGTATCCGGGGTGGCCACTGAAGCTTTCTTT. Amino acid sequence: CASSPRLTVSGVATEAFF.

The V call is TRBV7-9, the J call TRBJ2-7; TRBD2 aligns across 13 bases. The junction had 6 bases not matched to a gene; V was cut back by 5 bases and J by 2 bases. Germline V gene sequence: CDR1 SEHNR, CDR2 FQNEAQ (reference sequence). The CDR3 runs to 16 residues. The CDR3 is CASSNGLAGAAYEQYF. As DNA, the CDR3 is TGTGCCAGCAGCAACGGACTAGCGGGGGCGGCCTACGAGCAGTACTTC.

This chain uses TRBV7-2 with TRBJ2-5; 11 bases are a match to TRBD2. This CDR3 has 17 amino acids. Germline V gene sequence: CDR1 SGHTA, CDR2 FQGNSA. With V trimmed by 3 bases and J by 4 bases, 10 bases remained unmatched. The CDR3 nucleotides are TGTGCCAGCAGCTTGGGACTAGCGGTCCTAAGAGGAGAGACCCAGTACTTC. Translated: CASSLGLAVLRGETQYF.

The J gene is TRBJ1-1, the V gene TRBV7-9; 8 bases match TRBD1. CDR1 SEHNR and CDR2 FQNEAQ come from the germline V gene (reference sequence). The CDR3 length is 16 residues. The V gene end was trimmed by 5 bases and the J gene end by 5 bases; junction bases not matched to a gene: 13. Here the CDR3 reads CASSPRPQGAMTEAFF. CDR3 DNA: TGTGCCAGCAGCCCCCGGCCTCAGGGGGCGATGACTGAAGCTTTCTTT.

There are a few counts of this clonotype. J is TRBJ2-1 and V is TRBV19; 11 bases are shared with TRBD2. The CDR3 has 15 residues. Germline loops: CDR1 LNHDA, CDR2 SQIVND (reference sequence). Trimming removed 4 bases from V and 4 bases from J; junction bases left unmatched: 3. This CDR3 reads CASSKLAGEYNEQFF. CDR3 DNA sequence: TGTGCCAGTAGTAAACTAGCGGGGGAATACAATGAGCAGTTCTTC.

The V and J genes are TRBV12-3 or TRBV12-4 and TRBJ1-2, with D unresolved. V gave up 2 bases and J gave up 4 bases, with 8 bases separating them. This CDR3 has 13 residues. The CDR3 loop reads CASSLQRLYGYTF. CDR3 DNA sequence: TGTGCCAGCAGTTTACAAAGACTCTATGGCTACACCTTC.

This clonotype was seen a handful of times. The chain uses TRBV19 and TRBJ2-7, with 9 bases lining up with TRBD2. The CDR3 has 15 residues. V dropped 5 bases and J dropped 3; count of bases not matched to a gene: 8. Per the germline V gene, CDR1 is LNHDA and CDR2 is SQIVND (reference sequence). The DNA of the CDR3 is TGTGCCAGTAGTTCACCAGCGGGAGGAGTCTACGAGCAGTACTTC. Its translation is CASSSPAGGVYEQYF.

This clonotype has more than one count but fewer than ten. The J gene is TRBJ2-1, the V gene TRBV7-2; 7 nucleotides match TRBD1. There are 14 residues in the CDR3. Looked up from germline, CDR1 is SGHTA and CDR2 is FQGNSA. V shed 0 bases and J 9 bases; nucleotides not matched to a gene: 5. CDR3 nucleotides: TGTGCCAGCAGCTTAGCTAAACAGGGGAGTGAGCAGTTCTTC. Translation gives CASSLAKQGSEQFF.

This clonotype was counted only a few times. The chain is built from TRBV27 and TRBJ2-1; 8 bases line up with TRBD1. The germline V gene has CDR1 MNHEY and CDR2 SMNVEV (reference sequence). V lost 3 bases, J lost 5 bases, and 9 bases stayed unmatched. This CDR3 has 16 residues. This chain's CDR3 is CASSFWDRSIHNEQFF. As DNA, the CDR3 is TGTGCCAGCAGTTTCTGGGACAGGAGTATCCACAATGAGCAGTTCTTC.

This clonotype was found a few times. The chain has TRBV7-7 and TRBJ1-1; D gene uncertain. V lost 3 bases and J lost 4, with 24 bases in between. The germline CDR1 and CDR2 sequences are SSHAT and FNYEAQ (reference sequence). The CDR3 contains 18 residues. The CDR3 reads CASSFPLHVPNRGTEAFF. The CDR3 region has the DNA TGTGCCAGCAGCTTTCCTCTTCACGTTCCTAATCGTGGCACTGAAGCTTTCTTT.

This clonotype was observed a handful of times. The gene calls are TRBV4-1 and TRBJ2-1; maybe TRBD1 (5 bases). The length of the CDR3 is 17 residues. Germline CDR1 and CDR2: MGHRA and YSYEKL. Trimming took 0 bases from V and 9 from J, leaving 21 bases between them. The CDR3 bases are TGCGCCAGCAGCCAAGATCCCGAAGGCTCAGGGAAGGGTGAGCAGTTCTTC. The encoded protein is CASSQDPEGSGKGEQFF.

CDR3 loop: CASSFYPGTGAYEQYF. The CDR3, as DNA: TGTGCCAGCAGTTTCTACCCCGGGACAGGGGCCTACGAGCAGTACTTC. This chain links TRBV6-5 with TRBJ2-7; 10 bases are a match to TRBD1. CDR3 length: 16 residues. CDR1 is MNHEY, CDR2 SVGAGI, per germline. J was trimmed by 2 bases and V by 4 bases; bases with no gene match: 8.

Many counts were recorded for this clonotype. The gene calls are TRBV20-1 and TRBJ1-1, with TRBD1 matching 11 bases. Per germline, CDR1 DFQATT and CDR2 SNEGSKA (reference sequence). V was pared by 4 bases and J by 4 bases, with 5 bases of the junction left unmatched. There are 14 residues in the CDR3. The CDR3 spells CSAKGQGAPTEAFF. The CDR3 DNA follows: TGCAGTGCTAAAGGACAGGGGGCGCCCACTGAAGCTTTCTTT.

The chain couples TRBV12-3 or TRBV12-4 to TRBJ2-5, with 12 bases fitting TRBD2. J was trimmed by 4 bases and V by 5 bases; bases with no gene match: 17. This CDR3 comprises 19 residues. CDR3 residues: CASSPPEEEGLAGGETQYF. DNA for the CDR3: TGTGCCAGCAGTCCCCCTGAGGAGGAGGGACTAGCGGGTGGAGAGACCCAGTACTTC.

This chain joins TRBV6-1 and TRBJ1-2, with D possibly TRBD1 on 5 matching bases. The CDR3 spans 13 residues. Trimming removed 10 bases from V and 4 bases from J, with 16 bases in between. Germline V gene lookup returns CDR1 MNHNS and CDR2 SASEGT. Here the CDR3 reads CAILDGGIYGYTF. CDR3 DNA: TGTGCCATTCTCGACGGGGGGATCTATGGCTACACCTTC.

The sample holds many counts of this clonotype. V and J are TRBV18 and TRBJ2-7; D call uncertain. CDR3 length equals 12 residues. Germline V gene sequence: CDR1 KGHSH, CDR2 LQKENI. Trimming left V 2 bases short and J 2 bases short, with 4 bases between. The CDR3 loop reads CASSPVPYEQYF. DNA of the CDR3: TGTGCCAGCTCACCAGTGCCCTACGAGCAGTACTTC.

In this sample, this clonotype turned up a few times. This rearrangement joins TRBV24-1 to TRBJ2-3, with TRBD2 identical over 10 bases. V shed 6 bases, J shed 1 base, and the junction held 3 bases outside the gene matches. The CDR3 is 15 residues long. Germline V gene data show CDR1 as KGHDR and CDR2 as SFDVKD. CDR3 nucleotides: TGTGCCACCAGTACCCTAGCGGGGGGCACAGATACGCAGTATTTT. Its protein product is CATSTLAGGTDTQYF.

In its sample, this clonotype was seen a few times. The chain recombines TRBV19 with TRBJ1-4; D gene unclear. The V end was cut by 3 bases, the J end by 6 bases, with 14 bases between. Germline CDR1 is LNHDA and CDR2 is SQIVND (reference sequence). The CDR3 is made up of 15 amino acids. CDR3 amino acids: CASSISSAPYEKLFF. Written as DNA, the CDR3 is TGTGCCAGTAGTATTTCCTCCGCTCCCTATGAAAAACTGTTTTTT.

The chain joins TRBV19 to TRBJ2-1, with D perhaps given as TRBD1 or TRBD2 (6 bases each). The V and J ends lost 3 bases and 4 bases respectively, with 13 bases between them. The CDR3 runs 15 residues. CDR1 and CDR2 (germline): LNHDA, SQIVND (reference sequence). The CDR3 DNA reads TGTGCCAGTAGTATGAGAGGGGGGAATTACAATGAGCAGTTCTTC. This gives the protein CASSMRGGNYNEQFF.

This clonotype was seen more than once but under ten times. V is TRBV4-2 and J is TRBJ2-7, with no clear D. Trimming removed 0 bases from V and 2 bases from J, with 8 bases in between. The CDR3 length is 14 residues. CDR1 is LGHNA and CDR2 is YNFKEQ in the germline V gene. The CDR3 DNA follows: TGTGCCAGCAGCCAAGATCCAGTGGCCTACGAGCAGTACTTC. Translating gives CASSQDPVAYEQYF.

Ten or more counts support this clonotype. V usage is TRBV29-1 and J usage is TRBJ2-2; D may be TRBD1 or TRBD2 (5 bases each). Trimming stripped 6 bases from V and 6 bases from J, with 8 bases between. Germline CDR1 reads SQVTM; CDR2 reads ANQGSEA. The CDR3 contains 11 residues. The CDR3 loop is CSVGDPGELFF. The CDR3 DNA reads TGCAGCGTCGGGGACCCCGGGGAGCTGTTTTTT.

The chain employs TRBV20-1 and TRBJ2-3; 9 positions agree with TRBD2. CDR3 length equals 13 residues. With 3 bases clipped from V and 8 bases from J, the junction kept 6 bases outside the gene matches. The germline V gene has CDR1 DFQATT and CDR2 SNEGSKA (reference sequence). CDR3: CSASWTSAGTQYF. Written as DNA, the CDR3 is TGCAGTGCTAGCTGGACTAGCGCCGGTACGCAGTATTTT.